The 30 T cell receptor beta chains below come from one sample, sequenced in a study of cytomegalovirus exposure and HLA in healthy donors. PCR primers comprised 60 Vbeta and 13 Jbeta primers. The table came from immunoSEQ multiplex PCR; TCRdb's copy has only in-frame clones and leaves some out. Here the sample spans under 170,000 clones, around 79% being singletons. The sequenced sample consisted of PBMCs. These receptors all stem from a human donor in good health.

The chain uses TRBV7-2 and TRBJ1-1; D is unresolved. Germline CDR1 and CDR2: SGHTA and FQGNSA. Between the trimmed V and J ends, which lost 6 bases and 0 bases, there was a span of 8 bases. CDR3 length: 13 amino acids. The CDR3 spells CASRANMNTEAFF. CDR3 nucleotide sequence: TGTGCCAGCAGGGCCAACATGAACACTGAAGCTTTCTTT.

V and J are TRBV7-8 and TRBJ1-2, with D uncertain. The CDR3 extends over 13 amino acids. Per the germline V gene, CDR1 is SGHVS and CDR2 is FQNEAQ. Trimming took 5 bases from V and 6 from J, leaving 13 bases between them. DNA of the CDR3: TGTGCCAGCAGCCTCGACATCAACAATGGCTACACCTTC. Its translation: CASSLDINNGYTF.

This sequence joins TRBV27 and TRBJ2-7, with D possibly TRBD1 on 5 matching bases. The CDR3 is made up of 15 amino acids. The V end lost 5 bases, the J end lost 5 bases, and 19 bases lay between the germline ends. CDR1 MNHEY and CDR2 SMNVEV come from the germline V gene (reference sequence). For the CDR3, the DNA is TGTGCCAGCAGTCCTCCCGGGCAACAGGTCAACGAGCAGTACTTC. Translated: CASSPPGQQVNEQYF.

This sequence joins TRBV7-2 and TRBJ2-3, with 9 bases fitting TRBD2. Germline assignment: CDR1 SGHTA and CDR2 FQGNSA. Trimming at V came to 0 bases and at J to 5 bases, leaving 6 bases not matched to a gene. The CDR3 spans 16 residues. The DNA of the CDR3 is TGTGCCAGCAGCTTAGCTGGCGGGAGGGCCTTAGATACGCAGTATTTT. This translates into CASSLAGGRALDTQYF.

This rearrangement joins TRBV15 to TRBJ2-7, with no clear D. Germline lookup yields CDR1 LNHNV and CDR2 YYDKDF (reference sequence). Trimming took 0 bases from V and 1 from J, leaving 10 bases between them. CDR3 size: 15 residues. CDR3 protein: CATSRDLEPSYEQYF. The CDR3 DNA reads TGTGCCACCAGCAGAGATCTGGAGCCGTCCTACGAGCAGTACTTC.

On this clone itself: At one end, the junction sequence differs from germline, possibly due to a read error. The chain links TRBV7-9 to TRBJ2-7; the D gene is possibly TRBD1 (6 bases). The CDR3 has 13 residues. The germline CDR1 and CDR2 sequences are SEHNR and FQNEAQ (reference sequence). The CDR3 region is CSSSLAGQHEQYF. The CDR3 DNA sequence: TGTTCCAGCAGCTTAGCAGGACAGCACGAGCAGTACTTC.

The V call is TRBV18, the J call TRBJ2-5; no definite D call. V was shortened by 2 bases and J by 2 bases, with 9 bases between the two germline ends. Germline assignment: CDR1 KGHSH and CDR2 LQKENI. CDR3 length: 14 amino acids. The CDR3 protein is CASSPNGRQETQYF. The CDR3 DNA sequence: TGTGCCAGCTCACCAAACGGTCGACAAGAGACCCAGTACTTC.

The chain links TRBV19 to TRBJ1-1; D unresolved. This CDR3 has 12 residues. Germline loops: CDR1 LNHDA, CDR2 SQIVND (reference sequence). V lost 8 bases and J lost 2, with 9 bases in between. This CDR3 reads CASLRLNTEAFF. The CDR3 DNA reads TGTGCCAGTTTGAGATTAAACACTGAAGCTTTCTTT.

This clone was counted between two and nine times. CDR3 region: CASSSGGPGNTIYF. CDR3 DNA sequence: TGCGCCAGCAGCTCAGGGGGGCCTGGAAACACCATATATTTT. The chain couples TRBV5-1 to TRBJ1-3, with 7 bases matching TRBD1. The trim removed 3 bases at V and 2 bases at J, leaving 2 bases unmatched. The CDR3 contains 14 residues. Germline V gives CDR1 SGHRS, CDR2 YFSETQ. Variable domain in full (rest from reference TRBV5-1 and TRBJ1-3): KAGVTQTPRYLIKTRGQQVTLSCSPISGHRSVSWYQQTPGQGLQFLFEYFSETQRNKGNFPGRFSGRQFSNSRSEMNVSTLELGDSALYLCASSSGGPGNTIYFGEGSWLTVV.

This clone was counted once. The chain combines TRBV6-1 with TRBJ1-5; possible D gene TRBD1, 5 bases. The CDR3 totals 15 residues. Germline values: CDR1 MNHNS, CDR2 SASEGT. Trimming removed 3 bases at V and 0 bases at J, with 9 bases between. The CDR3: CASSDQGVSNQPQHF. CDR3 bases: TGTGCCAGCAGTGATCAAGGGGTTAGCAATCAGCCCCAGCATTTT.

V and J are TRBV5-8 and TRBJ2-1; the D is unclear. The V end lost 4 bases, the J end lost 8 bases, and 16 bases lay between the germline ends. Germline values: CDR1 SGHTS, CDR2 YDEGEE. The CDR3 consists of 14 residues. The CDR3 here is CASSLLIQTDEQFF. CDR3 DNA sequence: TGTGCCAGCAGCCTTCTCATTCAAACGGATGAGCAGTTCTTC.

The chain uses TRBV6-6 and TRBJ1-4; 7 nucleotides agree with TRBD1. This CDR3 has 14 amino acids. Germline-derived CDR1 and CDR2 are MNHNY and SVGAGI (reference sequence). The V segment lost 5 bases and the J segment 3 bases; nucleotides outside the gene matches: 3. The CDR3 loop reads CASSDRAANEKLFF. The CDR3 nucleotides read TGTGCCAGCAGTGACAGGGCGGCTAATGAAAAACTGTTTTTT.

The CDR3: CASRPDSTNYNEQFF. In nucleotides, the CDR3 is TGTGCCAGCAGACCTGATTCGACAAATTACAATGAGCAGTTCTTC. This chain links TRBV7-2 with TRBJ2-1; D unclear. V lost 6 bases and J lost 4, with 16 bases in between. Germline CDR1 SGHTA, CDR2 FQGNSA. The length of the CDR3 is 15 residues.

The chain joins TRBV7-3 to TRBJ2-1; 10 bases are a match to TRBD2. Looked up from germline, CDR1 is SGHTA and CDR2 is FQGTGA. V was clipped by 3 bases and J by 7 bases; unmatched bases: 12. CDR3 size: 17 residues. CDR3 loop: CASSFGSGRAEGNEQFF. The CDR3 DNA sequence: TGTGCCAGCAGCTTCGGCAGCGGGAGGGCCGAAGGGAATGAGCAGTTCTTC. Using reference TRBV7-3 and TRBJ2-1 for the parts outside the CDR3, the full variable domain is GAGVSQTPSNKVTEKGKYVELRCDPISGHTALYWYRQSLGQGPEFLIYFQGTGAADDSGLPNDRFFAVRPEGSVSTLKIQRTERGDSAVYLCASSFGSGRAEGNEQFFGPGTRLTVL.

The J gene is TRBJ1-2, the V gene TRBV30, with D possibly TRBD1 on 5 matching bases. The CDR3 sequence is 11 residues long. The germline V gene encodes CDR1 GTSNPN and CDR2 SVGIG (reference sequence). V shed 2 bases and J shed 9 bases, with 10 bases lying between them. The CDR3 sequence: CAWSKGQSYTF. The DNA for the CDR3 is TGTGCCTGGAGTAAGGGGCAAAGCTACACCTTC.

The chain joins TRBV11-2 to TRBJ1-1; D is uncertain. The CDR3 loop spans 15 amino acids. V lost 6 bases to trimming and J lost 1 base, with 15 bases between them. Germline CDR1 is SGHAT and CDR2 is FQNNGV. For the CDR3, the DNA is TGTGCCAGCAGACACAGTATCCGGTCGAACACTGAAGCTTTCTTT. Translated, it gives CASRHSIRSNTEAFF.

The V and J genes are TRBV5-8 and TRBJ1-5, with a tentative D call TRBD1 (5 bases). Germline CDR1 SGHTS, CDR2 YDEGEE. This CDR3 is built from 16 residues. The V end lost 4 bases, the J end lost 2 bases, and 16 bases lay between the germline ends. The CDR3 here is CASSVGQGVGNQPQHF. The CDR3 bases are TGTGCCAGCAGCGTGGGCCAAGGGGTCGGCAATCAGCCCCAGCATTTT.

The gene calls are TRBV23-1 and TRBJ1-5; D remains unclear. TRBV23-1 is an ORF, and what it does is uncertain. The CDR3 consists of 13 residues. With 6 bases removed from V and 2 bases from J, the gap between germline ends came to 8 bases. CDR3 in amino acids: CASSHTGNQPQHF. The CDR3 DNA sequence: TGCGCCAGCAGCCATACGGGCAATCAGCCCCAGCATTTT.

This clone was seen more than once but under ten times. V and J are TRBV7-8 and TRBJ2-3; 11 bases match TRBD2. There are 16 residues in the CDR3. Germline CDR1 and CDR2: SGHVS and FQNEAQ. V dropped 2 bases and J dropped 2; count of bases not matched to a gene: 3. CDR3 in amino acids: CASSLSSGGNTDTQYF. CDR3 nucleotides: TGTGCCAGCAGCTTATCTAGCGGGGGGAACACAGATACGCAGTATTTT.

The chain joins TRBV27 to TRBJ2-4; D might be TRBD1 (7 bases). In germline, CDR1 is MNHEY, CDR2 SMNVEV (reference sequence). V shed 4 bases and J shed 8 bases, with 15 bases lying between them. This CDR3 has 14 amino acids. The CDR3 DNA is TGTGCCAGCAGTTCGTCGACAGGGACTGACATTCAGTACTTC. It specifies CASSSSTGTDIQYF.

This rearrangement joins TRBV23-1 to TRBJ2-1; the match to TRBD1 covers 8 bases. TRBV23-1 is known as an ORF, though its function is uncertain. V shed 6 bases, J shed 0 bases, and the junction held 22 bases outside the gene matches. CDR3 length: 21 residues. CDR3 in amino acids: CASRRIPVDPGQVSSYNEQFF. Written as DNA, the CDR3 is TGCGCCAGCAGGCGAATACCAGTGGACCCGGGACAGGTGAGCTCCTACAATGAGCAGTTCTTC.

This chain connects TRBV2 to TRBJ2-2, with a tentative D call TRBD1 (6 bases). Looked up from germline, CDR1 is SNHLY and CDR2 is FYNNEI. The CDR3 has 15 residues. V was clipped by 4 bases and J by 4 bases, with 13 bases between them. The CDR3 region has the DNA TGTGCCAGCAGTGCCACAGGGTTCGGCACCGGGGAGCTGTTTTTT. Its protein is CASSATGFGTGELFF. The full variable domain, completed using reference TRBV2 and TRBJ2-2, is EPEVTQTPSHQVTQMGQEVILRCVPISNHLYFYWYRQILGQKVEFLVSFYNNEISEKSEIFDDQFSVERPDGSNFTLKIRSTKLEDSAMYFCASSATGFGTGELFFGEGSRLTVL.

This chain uses TRBV6-5 with TRBJ1-1; 8 bases fit TRBD1. Germline loops: CDR1 MNHEY, CDR2 SVGAGI. This CDR3 has 14 amino acids. J lost 0 bases, V lost 7 bases, and 4 bases had no gene match. The chain's CDR3 is CASTRQGLNTEAFF. CDR3 nucleotides: TGTGCCAGCACCCGACAGGGGTTGAACACTGAAGCTTTCTTT.

The chain carries TRBV2 and TRBJ1-6; weak D call: TRBD1 (6 bases). The CDR3 totals 16 residues. The germline gives CDR1 SNHLY, CDR2 FYNNEI. With 10 bases removed from V and 10 bases from J, the gap between germline ends came to 26 bases. The CDR3 DNA reads TGTGCCATCCCTGGGGGGGGGCTAAAAATAGGGTCACCCCTCCACTTT. Amino acids: CAIPGGGLKIGSPLHF.

The rearrangement joins TRBV29-1 to TRBJ2-3; 9 bases match TRBD2. CDR1 is SQVTM, CDR2 ANQGSEA, per germline. The CDR3 loop spans 15 amino acids. With V trimmed by 1 base and J by 7 bases, 9 bases remained unmatched. The CDR3 bases are TGCAGCGTTGAAGGGGGCGGGAGGGCCTCTCATACGCAGTATTTT. Residues: CSVEGGGRASHTQYF.

The count of this clone is one. CDR3 region: CASSSGGTNTGELFF. In DNA form, the CDR3 reads TGTGCCAGCAGCTCGGGGGGGACGAACACCGGGGAGCTGTTTTTT. This chain links TRBV5-5 with TRBJ2-2, with TRBD2 identical over 8 bases. With V trimmed by 3 bases and J by 0 bases, 1 base remained unmatched. CDR3 length: 15 residues. Germline assignment: CDR1 SGHKS and CDR2 YYEKEE (reference sequence).

This chain uses TRBV5-8 with TRBJ2-3; no clear D. Per germline, CDR1 SGHTS and CDR2 YDEGEE. CDR3 size: 13 residues. V lost 3 bases and J 2 bases, leaving 7 bases between the germline ends. CDR3 region: CASSSKFTDTQYF. The CDR3 DNA reads as TGTGCCAGCAGCTCTAAGTTCACAGATACGCAGTATTTT.

This clone is a singleton in its sample. V and J are TRBV7-9 and TRBJ2-1; the match to TRBD1 covers 7 bases. CDR1 SEHNR and CDR2 FQNEAQ come from the germline V gene (reference sequence). V gave up 2 bases and J gave up 6 bases; unmatched junction bases: 7. This CDR3 region has 15 residues. CDR3 amino acids: CASSLTQDRFNEQFF. The CDR3 DNA sequence: TGTGCCAGCAGCTTAACGCAGGACAGGTTCAATGAGCAGTTCTTC.

The chain recombines TRBV9 with TRBJ2-7; 10 bases align to TRBD2. Trimming at V came to 3 bases and at J to 4 bases, leaving 22 bases not matched to a gene. CDR3 size: 20 residues. Germline lookup yields CDR1 SGDLS and CDR2 YYNGEE. This CDR3 is CASSDPSGGAGGPLGYEQYF. The CDR3 DNA is TGTGCCAGCAGCGACCCCTCAGGGGGAGCGGGAGGGCCTCTGGGGTACGAGCAGTACTTC.

The chain is built from TRBV6-6 and TRBJ1-5; tentatively, D is TRBD1 (5 bases). With 1 base removed from V and 5 bases from J, the gap between germline ends came to 6 bases. The V gene's germline CDR1 is MNHNY and CDR2 SVGAGI (reference sequence). This CDR3 comprises 13 residues. CDR3 in amino acids: CASSYLQDQPQHF. CDR3 nucleotide sequence: TGTGCCAGCAGTTACTTACAGGATCAGCCCCAGCATTTT.